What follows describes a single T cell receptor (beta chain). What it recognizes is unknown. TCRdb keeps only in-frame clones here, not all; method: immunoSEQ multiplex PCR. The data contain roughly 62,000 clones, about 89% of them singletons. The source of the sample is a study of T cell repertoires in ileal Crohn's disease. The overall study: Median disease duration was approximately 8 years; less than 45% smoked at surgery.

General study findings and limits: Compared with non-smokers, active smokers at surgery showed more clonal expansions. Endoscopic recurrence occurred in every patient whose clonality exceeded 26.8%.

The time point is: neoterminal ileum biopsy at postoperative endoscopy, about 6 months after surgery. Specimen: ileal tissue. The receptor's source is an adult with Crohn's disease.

This CDR3 reads CASSSPGLAGGYEQYF. The CDR3, as DNA: TGTGCCAGTAGTAGTCCGGGACTAGCGGGAGGGTACGAGCAGTACTTC. This chain joins TRBV19 and TRBJ2-7; 16 nucleotides line up with TRBD2. Germline assignment: CDR1 LNHDA and CDR2 SQIVND (reference sequence). V lost 4 bases to trimming and J lost 4 bases; unmatched junction nucleotides: 4. The CDR3 is made up of 16 amino acids.